The clone carrying this T cell receptor (beta chain) was picked up many times. Its antigen is not identified. These data come from a study of T cells in Graves' hyperthyroidism and ophthalmopathy. Study at large: Peripheral blood samples were taken at initial diagnosis, prior to any treatment.

Germline lookup yields CDR1 SQVTM and CDR2 ANQGSEA. V lost 6 bases and J lost 0, with 17 bases in between. The CDR3 has 15 residues. Amplified TCR beta CDR3 regions came from RNA transcripts. Researchers ran a first-round RT-PCR on the TCR CDR3 using the HTBI primer set. TCRdb used MiXCR to reprocess the multiplex PCR reads, holding one entry per CDR3 protein. The table records about half a million distinct CDR3 sequences, about a fifth of them present only once. Criteria for exclusion of patients were uncontrolled infection, other autoimmune disease, pregnancy or lactation. Broader study findings: Peripheral blood also featured most of the thyroid clonotypes expanded above 0.001.

The origin of this receptor is a man aged 18 to 30 with Graves' hyperthyroidism. This chain uses TRBV29-1 with TRBJ1-2; D might be TRBD1 (6 bases). Sample: blood. The DNA for the CDR3 is TGCAGCGTCCTTCCTCGGACAGTCACTAACTATGGCTACACCTTC. Translated, it gives CSVLPRTVTNYGYTF.